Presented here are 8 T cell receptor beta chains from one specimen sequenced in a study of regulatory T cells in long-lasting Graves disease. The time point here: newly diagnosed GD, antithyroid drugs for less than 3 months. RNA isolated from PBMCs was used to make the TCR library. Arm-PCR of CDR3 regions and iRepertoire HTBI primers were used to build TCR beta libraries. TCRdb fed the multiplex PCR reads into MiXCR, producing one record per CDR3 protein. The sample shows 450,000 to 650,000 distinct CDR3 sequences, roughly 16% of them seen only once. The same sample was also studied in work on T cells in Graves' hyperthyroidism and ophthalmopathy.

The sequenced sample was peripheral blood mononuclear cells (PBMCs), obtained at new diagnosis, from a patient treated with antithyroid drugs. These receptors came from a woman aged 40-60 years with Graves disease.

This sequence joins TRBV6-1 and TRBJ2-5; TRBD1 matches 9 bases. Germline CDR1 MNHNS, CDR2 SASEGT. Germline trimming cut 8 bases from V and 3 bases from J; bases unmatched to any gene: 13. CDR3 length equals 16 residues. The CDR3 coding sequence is TGTGCCAGCGCTGCGTACAGGGGGCCGTCTGAAGAGACCCAGTACTTC. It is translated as CASAAYRGPSEETQYF.

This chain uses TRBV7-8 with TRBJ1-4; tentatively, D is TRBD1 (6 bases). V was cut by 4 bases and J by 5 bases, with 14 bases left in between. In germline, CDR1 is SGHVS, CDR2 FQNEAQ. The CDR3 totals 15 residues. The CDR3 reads CASSSSRGLNEKLFF. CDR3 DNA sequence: TGTGCCAGCAGCTCTTCGAGGGGGTTAAATGAAAAACTGTTTTTT.

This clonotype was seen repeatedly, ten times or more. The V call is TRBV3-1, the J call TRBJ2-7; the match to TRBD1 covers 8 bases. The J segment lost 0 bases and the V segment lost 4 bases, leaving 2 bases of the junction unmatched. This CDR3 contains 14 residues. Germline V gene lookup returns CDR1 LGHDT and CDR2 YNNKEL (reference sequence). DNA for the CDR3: TGTGCCAGCAGCCGGGGACAGGTCTCCTACGAGCAGTACTTC. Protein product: CASSRGQVSYEQYF.

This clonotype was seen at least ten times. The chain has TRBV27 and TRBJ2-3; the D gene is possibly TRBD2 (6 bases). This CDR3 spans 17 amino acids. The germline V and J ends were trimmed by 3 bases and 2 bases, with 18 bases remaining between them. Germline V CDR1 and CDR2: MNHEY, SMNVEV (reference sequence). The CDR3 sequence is CASSLSRDPGATDTQYF. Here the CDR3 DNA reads TGTGCCAGCAGTTTGTCGCGGGACCCCGGTGCCACAGATACGCAGTATTTT.

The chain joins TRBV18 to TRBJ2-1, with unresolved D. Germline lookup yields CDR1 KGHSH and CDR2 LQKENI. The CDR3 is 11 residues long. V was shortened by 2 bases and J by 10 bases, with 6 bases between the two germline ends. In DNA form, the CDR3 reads TGTGCCAGCTCACCAAGGGAAGAGCAGTTCTTC. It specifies CASSPREEQFF.

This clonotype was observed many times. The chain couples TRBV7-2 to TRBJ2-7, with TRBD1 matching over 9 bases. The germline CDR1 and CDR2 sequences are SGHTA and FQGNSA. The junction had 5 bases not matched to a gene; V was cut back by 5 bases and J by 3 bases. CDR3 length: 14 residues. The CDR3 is CASSVGTGFYEQYF. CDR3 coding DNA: TGTGCCAGCAGCGTCGGGACAGGGTTCTACGAGCAGTACTTC.

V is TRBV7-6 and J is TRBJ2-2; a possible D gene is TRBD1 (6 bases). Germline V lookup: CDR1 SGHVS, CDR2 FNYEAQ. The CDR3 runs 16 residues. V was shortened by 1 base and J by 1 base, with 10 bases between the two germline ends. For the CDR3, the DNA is TGTGCCAGCAGCTTAGAGGGGACACAGAACACCGGGGAGCTGTTTTTT. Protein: CASSLEGTQNTGELFF. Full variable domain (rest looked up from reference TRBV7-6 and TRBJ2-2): GAGVSQSPRYKVTKRGQDVALRCDPISGHVSLYWYRQALGQGPEFLTYFNYEAQQDKSGLPNDRFSAERPEGSISTLTIQRTEQRDSAMYRCASSLEGTQNTGELFFGEGSRLTVL.

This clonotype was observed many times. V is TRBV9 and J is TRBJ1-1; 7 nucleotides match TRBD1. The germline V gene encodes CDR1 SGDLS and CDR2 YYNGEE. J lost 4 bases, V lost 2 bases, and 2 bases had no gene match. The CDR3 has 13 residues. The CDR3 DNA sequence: TGTGCCAGCAGCGTCGACAGGGCCACTGAAGCTTTCTTT. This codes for CASSVDRATEAFF. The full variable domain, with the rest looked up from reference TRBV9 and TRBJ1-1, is DSGVTQTPKHLITATGQRVTLRCSPRSGDLSVYWYQQSLDQGLQFLIQYYNGEERAKGNILERFSAQQFPDLHSELNLSSLELGDSALYFCASSVDRATEAFFGQGTRLTVV.